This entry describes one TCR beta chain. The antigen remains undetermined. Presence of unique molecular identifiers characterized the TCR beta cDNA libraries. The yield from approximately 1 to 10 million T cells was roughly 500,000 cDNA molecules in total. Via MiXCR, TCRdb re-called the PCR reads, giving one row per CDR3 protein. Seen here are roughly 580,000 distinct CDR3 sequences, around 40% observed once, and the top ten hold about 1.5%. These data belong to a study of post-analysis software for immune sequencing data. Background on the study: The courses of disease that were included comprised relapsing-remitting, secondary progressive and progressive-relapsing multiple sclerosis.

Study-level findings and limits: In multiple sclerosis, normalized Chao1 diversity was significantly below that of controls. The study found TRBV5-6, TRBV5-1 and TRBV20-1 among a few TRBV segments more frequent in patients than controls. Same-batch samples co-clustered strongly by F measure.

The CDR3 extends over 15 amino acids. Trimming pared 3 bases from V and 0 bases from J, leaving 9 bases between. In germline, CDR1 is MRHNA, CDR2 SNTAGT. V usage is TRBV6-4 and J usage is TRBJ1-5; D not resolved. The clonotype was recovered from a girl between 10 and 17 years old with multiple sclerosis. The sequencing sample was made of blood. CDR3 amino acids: CASSEGRNSNQPQHF. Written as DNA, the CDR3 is TGTGCCAGCAGTGAAGGTCGGAATAGCAATCAGCCCCAGCATTTT.